Shown below are 28 T cell receptor beta chains from a single sample sequenced in a study of T cells in Graves' hyperthyroidism and ophthalmopathy. Researchers took RNA transcripts and amplified the TCR beta CDR3 regions from them. Initially, a first-round RT-PCR of the TCR CDR3 employed the HTBI primer set. TCRdb analysed the multiplex PCR reads with MiXCR anew, one entry per CDR3 protein. The data contain around 540,000 distinct CDR3 sequences, 46% of them singletons. The sequencing input was peripheral blood or thyroid tissue (not recorded which). Receptor source: a woman aged 18-29 years with Graves' hyperthyroidism.

This clonotype has a handful of counts. The genes are TRBV7-3 and TRBJ2-7, with D perhaps matching TRBD2 (5 bases). The CDR3 has 15 residues. Trimming cost V 5 bases and J 2 bases, with 16 bases left between them. The germline gives CDR1 SGHTA, CDR2 FQGTGA. The CDR3 nucleotides are TGTGCCAGCAGCCTAGCCAGCGGCCGTCCCTACGAGCAGTACTTC. It encodes CASSLASGRPYEQYF.

Note on this clonotype: This is likely a read error, given that the CDR3 carries no conserved phenylalanine or tryptophan at its end. The limits of the CDR3 on the DNA are not certain, so only TCRdb's listed CDR3 is given. The chain has TRBV15 and TRBJ1-2; the DNA was not compared with TRBD1, the D call given in the table. Germline CDR1 and CDR2: LNHNV and YYDKDF (reference sequence). 15 amino acids form the CDR3, both terminal residues included. The CDR3: CATSRDRGSTMATQS.

V usage is TRBV25-1 and J usage is TRBJ2-7; 7 bases line up with TRBD1. Germline V gives CDR1 MGHDK, CDR2 SYGVNS. V dropped 8 bases and J dropped 0; count of bases not matched to a gene: 7. The CDR3 covers 14 residues. Written as DNA, the CDR3 is TGTGCCAGCGTCACGAGGACAGGCTCCTACGAGCAGTACTTC. This encodes CASVTRTGSYEQYF.

A few counts support this clonotype. At one end, the junction sequence differs from germline, possibly due to a read error. The J gene is TRBJ1-6, the V gene TRBV25-1; D ambiguous. The V gene's germline CDR1 is MGHDK and CDR2 SYGVNS. CDR3 length: 17 residues. This CDR3 reads CASSLERASSYNSPLHF. The CDR3 nucleotides are TGCGCCAGCAGCTTGGAACGTGCCAGCTCCTATAATTCACCCCTCCACTTT. Looking up the rest from reference TRBV25-1 and TRBJ1-6 gives the full variable domain: EADIYQTPRYLVIGTGKKITLECSQTMGHDKMYWYQQDPGMELHLIHYSYGVNSTEKGDLSSESTVSRIRTEHFPLTLESARPSHTSQYLCASSLERASSYNSPLHFGNGTRLTVT.

This clonotype was observed at least ten times. V and J are TRBV19 and TRBJ1-5; unclear D gene. CDR3 length: 12 residues. V was cut by 8 bases and J by 7 bases, with 12 bases left in between. In germline, CDR1 is LNHDA, CDR2 SQIVND (reference sequence). The CDR3, as DNA: TGTGCCAGTGGTTTCGGAGAGCAGCCCCAGCATTTT. This sequence encodes CASGFGEQPQHF.

The V and J genes are TRBV13 and TRBJ2-7; tentative D call: TRBD2 (6 bases). Germline-derived CDR1 and CDR2 are PRHDT and FYEKMQ (reference sequence). With 5 bases removed from V and 1 base from J, the gap between germline ends came to 12 bases. The CDR3 runs to 14 residues. This CDR3 is CASSAPSASYEQYF. The CDR3 DNA is TGTGCCAGCAGCGCCCCTAGCGCTTCCTACGAGCAGTACTTC. The full variable domain, with the rest looked up from reference TRBV13 and TRBJ2-7, is AAGVIQSPRHLIKEKRETATLKCYPIPRHDTVYWYQQGPGQDPQFLISFYEKMQSDKGSIPDRFSAQQFSDYHSELNMSSLELGDSALYFCASSAPSASYEQYFGPGTRLTVT.

This clonotype was detected once. A much bigger clone sits one base away, suggesting this may be a read error. This chain joins TRBV7-9 and TRBJ1-1; D remains ambiguous. The CDR3 consists of 11 residues. CDR1 and CDR2 (germline): SEHNR, FQNEAQ (reference sequence). For the CDR3, the DNA is TGTGCCAGCAGCATGAACGCTGAAGCTTTCTTT. It codes for CASSMNAEAFF.

Written as DNA, the CDR3 is TGCGCCAGCAGCTTGGAAGGCGAGAGTGAAAAACTGTTTTTT. It specifies CASSLEGESEKLFF. This chain joins TRBV5-1 and TRBJ1-4; D not certain. In germline, CDR1 is SGHRS, CDR2 YFSETQ. The length of the CDR3 is 14 residues. The V end was cut by 0 bases, the J end by 7 bases, with 10 bases between.

The rearrangement uses TRBV11-2 and TRBJ2-5; 14 nucleotides agree with TRBD2. Trimming cost V 5 bases and J 3 bases; bases outside gene matches: 5. Germline lookup yields CDR1 SGHAT and CDR2 FQNNGV. CDR3 length: 16 residues. The CDR3 coding sequence is TGTGCCAGCAGCCGGATGACTAGCGGGAGGGAAGAGACCCAGTACTTC. It encodes CASSRMTSGREETQYF.

The count of this clonotype is one. V gene TRBV24-1 combines with J gene TRBJ2-7; tentatively, D is TRBD2 (5 bases). The CDR3 length is 13 residues. V lost 7 bases to trimming and J lost 7 bases, with 16 bases between them. Germline assignment: CDR1 KGHDR and CDR2 SFDVKD. As DNA, the CDR3 is TGTGCCACCAGGACTCCGGCGGGCGAGGAGCAGTACTTC. Amino acid sequence: CATRTPAGEEQYF.

This clonotype was seen a few times. The rearrangement uses TRBV2 and TRBJ1-6; D ambiguous. CDR3 length: 15 residues. CDR1 and CDR2 (germline): SNHLY, FYNNEI. Trimming took off 7 bases at V and 0 bases at J, with 10 bases between the two ends. The CDR3 DNA follows: TGTGCCAGCAAGGAGGCGAGCTCCTATAATTCACCCCTCCACTTT. It translates to CASKEASSYNSPLHF.

On this clonotype itself: It may be a read error: a sequence one base away is much more abundant. The chain combines TRBV7-2 with TRBJ1-4; 7 bases agree with TRBD1. CDR1 is SGHTA, CDR2 FQGNSA, per germline. This CDR3 is built from 16 residues. This CDR3 is CASSPAVDRRREKLFF. Written as DNA, the CDR3 is TGCGCCAGCAGCCCGGCGGTGGACAGGAGGCGCGAAAAACTGTTTTTT.

This clonotype has ten or more counts. V and J are TRBV19 and TRBJ1-2, with a weak D call TRBD1 (6 bases). V gave up 4 bases and J gave up 3 bases, with 12 bases separating them. Germline CDR1 reads LNHDA; CDR2 reads SQIVND (reference sequence). CDR3 length: 14 residues. CDR3 bases: TGTGCCAGTAGTACAACAGGGTTAGACTATGGCTACACCTTC. This encodes CASSTTGLDYGYTF.

The sample holds a few counts of this clonotype. The chain couples TRBV12-3 or TRBV12-4 to TRBJ1-4, with 7 nucleotides matching TRBD1. J gave up 8 bases and V 2 bases, and 5 bases lay outside the gene matches. CDR3 length equals 14 residues. CDR3 sequence reads: CASSLSTGLEKLFF. The DNA of the CDR3 is TGTGCCAGCAGTTTATCGACAGGGTTGGAAAAACTGTTTTTT.

Worth noting for this clonotype: It is likely a read error: a sequence one base away is far more abundant. This rearrangement joins TRBV7-9 to TRBJ2-7, with D possibly TRBD1 on 6 matching bases. Germline V gives CDR1 SEHNR, CDR2 FQNEAQ (reference sequence). This CDR3 contains 12 residues. This chain's CDR3 is CASSSRGYERYF. For the CDR3, the DNA is TGTGCCAGCAGCTCCAGGGGCTACGAGCGGTACTTC.

The rearrangement links TRBV20-1 to TRBJ1-5; D may be TRBD1 (6 bases). The CDR3 covers 16 residues. The V gene's germline CDR1 is DFQATT and CDR2 SNEGSKA (reference sequence). Trimming cost V 1 base and J 4 bases, with 17 bases left between them. In DNA, the CDR3 is TGCAGTGCTAGAGTACAAGGGGGGGGGCGGAATCAGCCCCAGCATTTT. It is translated as CSARVQGGGRNQPQHF.

The genes are TRBV2 and TRBJ1-2; TRBD1 might be the D (6 bases). CDR1 is SNHLY, CDR2 FYNNEI, per germline. V lost 3 bases, J lost 8 bases, and 16 bases lay in between. The CDR3 is 14 amino acids. The CDR3 loop reads CASSDTGQPKGYTF. CDR3 DNA sequence: TGTGCCAGCAGTGATACCGGACAGCCGAAAGGCTACACCTTC.

The rearrangement uses TRBV11-2 and TRBJ2-5; possible D gene TRBD2, 6 bases. Per the germline V gene, CDR1 is SGHAT and CDR2 is FQNNGV. The V end lost 3 bases, the J end lost 11 bases, and 19 bases lay between the germline ends. CDR3 length: 14 residues. CDR3: CASSFIGRRGTQYF. The CDR3 nucleotides read TGTGCCAGCAGCTTCATTGGGAGGAGAGGGACTCAGTACTTC.

Many counts were recorded for this clonotype. The chain uses TRBV9 and TRBJ2-7; 8 bases fit TRBD2. CDR3 length: 14 amino acids. Germline V gives CDR1 SGDLS, CDR2 YYNGEE. V shed 3 bases and J 2 bases; nucleotides not matched to a gene: 4. This chain's CDR3 is CASSGSGTTYEQYF. The CDR3 coding sequence is TGTGCCAGCAGCGGTAGCGGGACAACCTACGAGCAGTACTTC.

The sample holds a few counts of this clonotype. The J gene is TRBJ1-2, the V gene TRBV7-9, with 7 bases matching TRBD1. The germline gives CDR1 SEHNR, CDR2 FQNEAQ (reference sequence). The CDR3 loop spans 16 amino acids. The V gene end was trimmed by 3 bases and the J gene end by 4 bases; junction bases not matched to a gene: 11. This CDR3 is CASSFTGTEESYGYTF. In nucleotides, the CDR3 is TGTGCCAGCAGCTTTACCGGGACAGAAGAGAGCTATGGCTACACCTTC.

V usage is TRBV5-1 and J usage is TRBJ1-2, with 7 bases matching TRBD1. The CDR3 contains 13 residues. The germline gives CDR1 SGHRS, CDR2 YFSETQ. Trimming took 5 bases from V and 6 from J; bases not matched to a gene: 7. The CDR3 sequence: CASSRGHLDGYTF. DNA of the CDR3: TGCGCCAGCAGTAGGGGGCATTTAGATGGCTACACCTTC.

Worth noting for this clonotype: One junction end disagrees with the germline gene, perhaps due to a read error. The rearrangement joins TRBV25-1 to TRBJ1-1, with D possibly being TRBD1 (5 bases). This CDR3 has 14 residues. The V gene's germline CDR1 is MGHDK and CDR2 SYGVNS. The CDR3 loop reads CASIRSYRNTGAFF. The CDR3 DNA sequence: TGTGCCAGCATCCGCTCTTACAGGAACACTGGAGCTTTCTTT.

This clonotype was seen just once. The gene calls are TRBV12-3 or TRBV12-4 and TRBJ2-7, with TRBD2 as a possible D gene (7 bases). V was cut by 5 bases and J by 2 bases, with 16 bases left in between. The length of the CDR3 is 15 residues. CDR3 region: CASSGGAGVPYEQYF. The CDR3 DNA sequence: TGTGCCAGCAGTGGGGGGGCGGGGGTACCCTACGAGCAGTACTTC.

Concerning this clonotype: A read error may produce the germline difference seen at one junction end. The V gene is TRBV20-1, the J gene TRBJ1-3; 9 nucleotides match TRBD1. In germline, CDR1 is DFQATT, CDR2 SNEGSKA (reference sequence). This CDR3 has 15 residues. The CDR3 loop is CSARVGTGFGNTIDF. In DNA form, the CDR3 reads TGCAGTGCTAGAGTCGGGACAGGGTTTGGAAACACCATAGATTTT.

The sample holds many counts of this clonotype. The chain combines TRBV29-1 with TRBJ1-1; a possible D gene is TRBD1 (5 bases). Germline CDR1 SQVTM, CDR2 ANQGSEA. CDR3 length: 13 amino acids. Trimming removed 5 bases at V and 7 bases at J, with 17 bases between. Written as DNA, the CDR3 is TGCAGCGTTCATCGGGGGGGGATCGGTGAAGCTTTCTTT. It yields the protein CSVHRGGIGEAFF.

Note on this clonotype: The junction shows a germline mismatch at one end, possibly a read error. The rearrangement links TRBV6-5 to TRBJ1-6; tentative D call: TRBD1 (6 bases). Germline CDR1 reads MNHEY; CDR2 reads SVGAGI. The CDR3 loop spans 13 amino acids. In DNA, the CDR3 is TGTGCCACCAGTATACGGACAGAAGGGGCCCTCCACTTT. Residues: CATSIRTEGALHF.

This clonotype was seen many times. This rearrangement joins TRBV29-1 to TRBJ1-1; D might be TRBD1 (5 bases). The V gene lost 0 bases and the J gene lost 8 bases, with 7 bases spanning the gap. The germline V gene has CDR1 SQVTM and CDR2 ANQGSEA. This CDR3 region has 11 residues. CDR3 amino acids: CSVEDTGEAFF. For the CDR3, the DNA is TGCAGCGTTGAAGATACAGGCGAAGCTTTCTTT.

In its sample, this clonotype was seen a few times. Sequence at one end of the junction differs from germline and may be a read error. J is TRBJ1-1 and V is TRBV29-1, with TRBD1 as a possible D gene (6 bases). CDR3 length equals 8 residues. Germline V gene lookup returns CDR1 SQVTM and CDR2 ANQGSEA. The CDR3 DNA is TGCAGCGCAGCCGGGACACTCTTT. Encoded protein: CSAAGTLF.